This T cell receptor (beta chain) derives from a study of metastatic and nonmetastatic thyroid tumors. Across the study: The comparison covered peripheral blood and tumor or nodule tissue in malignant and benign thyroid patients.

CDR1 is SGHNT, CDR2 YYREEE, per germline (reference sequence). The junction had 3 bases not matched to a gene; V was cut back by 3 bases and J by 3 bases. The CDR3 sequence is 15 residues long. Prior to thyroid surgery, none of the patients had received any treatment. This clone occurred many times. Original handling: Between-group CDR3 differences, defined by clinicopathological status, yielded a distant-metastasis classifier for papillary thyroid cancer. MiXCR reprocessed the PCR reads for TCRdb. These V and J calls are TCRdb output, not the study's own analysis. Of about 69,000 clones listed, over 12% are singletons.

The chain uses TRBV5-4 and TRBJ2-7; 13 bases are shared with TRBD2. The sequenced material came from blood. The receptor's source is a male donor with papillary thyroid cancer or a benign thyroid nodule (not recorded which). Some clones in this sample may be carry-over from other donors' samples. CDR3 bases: TGTGCCAGCAGCTCGGGACTAGCGGGACTCTACGAGCAGTACTTC. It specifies CASSSGLAGLYEQYF.